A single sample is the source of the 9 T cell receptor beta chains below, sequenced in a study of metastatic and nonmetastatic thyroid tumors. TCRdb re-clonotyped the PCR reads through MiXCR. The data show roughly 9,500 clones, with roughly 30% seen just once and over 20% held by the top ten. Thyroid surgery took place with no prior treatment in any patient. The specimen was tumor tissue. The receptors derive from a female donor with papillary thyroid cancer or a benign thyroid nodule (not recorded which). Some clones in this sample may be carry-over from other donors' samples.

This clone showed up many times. CDR3 sequence: CASSLTGEGEAFF. The CDR3 coding sequence is TGTGCCAGCAGCTTAACAGGGGAGGGTGAAGCTTTCTTT. The genes are TRBV7-3 and TRBJ1-1; D is possibly TRBD1 (5 bases). Germline V gene data show CDR1 as SGHTA and CDR2 as FQGTGA. This CDR3 is built from 13 residues. The V end was cut by 0 bases, the J end by 7 bases, with 9 bases between.

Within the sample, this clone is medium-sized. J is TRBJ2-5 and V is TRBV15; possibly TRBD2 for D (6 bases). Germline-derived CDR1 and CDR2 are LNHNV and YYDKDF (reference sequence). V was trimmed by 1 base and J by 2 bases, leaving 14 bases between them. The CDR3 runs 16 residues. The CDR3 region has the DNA TGTGCCACCAGCAGAGGATCCGGGAGCCAGCAAGAGACCCAGTACTTC. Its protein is CATSRGSGSQQETQYF.

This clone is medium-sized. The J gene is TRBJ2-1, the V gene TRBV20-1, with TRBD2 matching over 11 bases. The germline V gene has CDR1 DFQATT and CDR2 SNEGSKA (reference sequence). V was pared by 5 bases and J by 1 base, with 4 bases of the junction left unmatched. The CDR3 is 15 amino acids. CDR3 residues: CSAWTSGQSYNEQFF. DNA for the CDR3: TGCAGTGCTTGGACTAGCGGGCAATCCTACAATGAGCAGTTCTTC.

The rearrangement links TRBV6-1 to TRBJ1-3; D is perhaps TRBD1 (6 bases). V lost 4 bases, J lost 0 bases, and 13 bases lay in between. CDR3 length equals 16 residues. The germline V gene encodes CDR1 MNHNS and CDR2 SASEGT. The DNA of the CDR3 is TGTGCCAGCAGTGTTGGGGGCCCTTCCTCTGGAAACACCATATATTTT. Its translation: CASSVGGPSSGNTIYF.

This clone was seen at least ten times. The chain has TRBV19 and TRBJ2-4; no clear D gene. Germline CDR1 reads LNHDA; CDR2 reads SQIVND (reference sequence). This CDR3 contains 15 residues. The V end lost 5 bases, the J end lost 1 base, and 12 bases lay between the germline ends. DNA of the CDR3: TGTGCCAGTAGTCCACAATGGGGTGCCAAAAACATTCAGTACTTC. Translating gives CASSPQWGAKNIQYF.

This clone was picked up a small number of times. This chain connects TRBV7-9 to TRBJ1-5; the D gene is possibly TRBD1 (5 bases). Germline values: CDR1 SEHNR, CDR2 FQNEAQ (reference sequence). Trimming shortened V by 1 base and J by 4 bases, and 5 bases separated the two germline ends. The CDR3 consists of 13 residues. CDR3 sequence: CASSLGQNQPQHF. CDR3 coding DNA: TGTGCCAGCAGCTTAGGACAGAATCAGCCCCAGCATTTT.

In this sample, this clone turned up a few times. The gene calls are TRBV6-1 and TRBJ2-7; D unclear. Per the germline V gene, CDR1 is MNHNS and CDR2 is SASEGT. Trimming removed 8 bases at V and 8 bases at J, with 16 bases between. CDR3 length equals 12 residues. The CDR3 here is CASDSVFYKQYF. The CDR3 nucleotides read TGTGCCAGCGACTCGGTGTTTTACAAGCAGTACTTC.

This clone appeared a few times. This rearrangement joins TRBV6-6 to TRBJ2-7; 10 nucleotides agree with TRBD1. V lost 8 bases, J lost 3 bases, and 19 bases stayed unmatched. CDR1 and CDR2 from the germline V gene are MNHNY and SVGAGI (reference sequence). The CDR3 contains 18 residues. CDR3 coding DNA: TGTGCCAGCCGTTCACGCTCCTCACCCGGGACAGGGGTCTACGAGCAGTACTTC. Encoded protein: CASRSRSSPGTGVYEQYF.

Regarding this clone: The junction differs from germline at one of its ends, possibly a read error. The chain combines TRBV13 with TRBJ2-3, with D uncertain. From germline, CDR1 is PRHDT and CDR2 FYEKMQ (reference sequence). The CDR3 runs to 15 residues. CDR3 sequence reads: CASSPRQVSTDTQYF. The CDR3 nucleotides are TGTGCCAGCAGCCCCCGTCAGGTAAGCACAGATACTCAGTATTTT.